There are many counts of the clone carrying this TCR beta chain. The antigen is undetermined. The data stem from a study of identical twins. Findings of the study overall: Twins showed weaker excess sharing in their beta out-of-frame sequences.

In germline, CDR1 is ENHRY, CDR2 SYGVKD. V was clipped by 5 bases and J by 5 bases; unmatched bases: 6. The CDR3 runs 15 residues. Each CDR3 protein is one row after TCRdb ran MiXCR on the 5' RACE reads. The sample has 400,000 to 550,000 distinct CDR3 sequences; approximately 15% are singletons. These records were also assigned to another study, of yellow fever vaccine responses in identical twins.

The chain links TRBV10-3 to TRBJ2-5; 12 bases line up with TRBD2. The sequencing sample was made of CD4+ T cells sorted from blood. The source of this sequence is a woman between 18 and 29 years old in good health. This chain's CDR3 is CAISPSGGAYETQYF. CDR3 nucleotide sequence: TGTGCCATCAGTCCTAGCGGGGGGGCATATGAGACCCAGTACTTC.